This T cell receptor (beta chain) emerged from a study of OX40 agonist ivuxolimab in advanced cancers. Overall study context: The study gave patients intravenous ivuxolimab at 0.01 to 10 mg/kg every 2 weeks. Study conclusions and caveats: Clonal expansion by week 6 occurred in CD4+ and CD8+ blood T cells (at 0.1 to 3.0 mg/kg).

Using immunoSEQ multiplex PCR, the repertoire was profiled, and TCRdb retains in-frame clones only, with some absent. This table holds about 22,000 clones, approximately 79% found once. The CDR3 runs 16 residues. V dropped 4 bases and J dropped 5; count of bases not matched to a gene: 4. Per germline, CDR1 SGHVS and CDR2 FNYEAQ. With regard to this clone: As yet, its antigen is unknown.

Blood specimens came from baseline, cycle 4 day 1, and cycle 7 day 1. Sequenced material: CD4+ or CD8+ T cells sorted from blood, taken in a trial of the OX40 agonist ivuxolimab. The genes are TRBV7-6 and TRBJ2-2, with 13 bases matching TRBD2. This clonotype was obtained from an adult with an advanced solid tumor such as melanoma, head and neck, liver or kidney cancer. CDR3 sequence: CASSSRLAGGTGELFF. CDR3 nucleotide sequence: TGTGCCAGCAGCTCAAGACTAGCGGGGGGAACCGGGGAGCTGTTTTTT.